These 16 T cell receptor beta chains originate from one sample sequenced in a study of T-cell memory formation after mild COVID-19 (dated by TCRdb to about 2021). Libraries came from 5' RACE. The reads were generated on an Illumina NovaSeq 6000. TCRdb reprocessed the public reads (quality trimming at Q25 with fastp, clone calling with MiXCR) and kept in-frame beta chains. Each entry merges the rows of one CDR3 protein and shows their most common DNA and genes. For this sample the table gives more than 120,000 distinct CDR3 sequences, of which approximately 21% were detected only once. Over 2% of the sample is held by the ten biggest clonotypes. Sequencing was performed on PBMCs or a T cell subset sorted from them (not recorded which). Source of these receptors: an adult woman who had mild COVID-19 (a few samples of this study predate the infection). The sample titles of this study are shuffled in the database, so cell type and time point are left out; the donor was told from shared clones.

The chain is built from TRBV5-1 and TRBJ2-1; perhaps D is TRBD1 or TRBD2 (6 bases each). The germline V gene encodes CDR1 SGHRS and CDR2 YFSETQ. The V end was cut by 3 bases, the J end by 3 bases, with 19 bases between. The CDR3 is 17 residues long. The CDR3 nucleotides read TGCGCCAGCAGCTCCCGTTGGGAGGACAGAAACTACAATGAGCAGTTCTTC. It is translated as CASSSRWEDRNYNEQFF. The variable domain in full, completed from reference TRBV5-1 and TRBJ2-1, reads KAGVTQTPRYLIKTRGQQVTLSCSPISGHRSVSWYQQTPGQGLQFLFEYFSETQRNKGNFPGRFSGRQFSNSRSEMNVSTLELGDSALYLCASSSRWEDRNYNEQFFGPGTRLTVL.

CDR3 amino acids: CSGHRGQETQYF. The CDR3 DNA follows: TGCAGCGGGCACAGGGGGCAAGAGACCCAGTACTTC. The V and J genes are TRBV29-1 and TRBJ2-5, with TRBD1 identical over 8 bases. The CDR3 is 12 amino acids. Germline V gene lookup returns CDR1 SQVTM and CDR2 ANQGSEA. Trimming removed 7 bases from V and 2 bases from J; junction bases left unmatched: 3.

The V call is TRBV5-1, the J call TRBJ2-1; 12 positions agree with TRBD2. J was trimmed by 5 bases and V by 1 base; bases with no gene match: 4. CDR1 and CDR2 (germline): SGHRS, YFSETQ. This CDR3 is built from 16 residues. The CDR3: CASSLTSGGTHNEQFF. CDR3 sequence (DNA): TGCGCCAGCAGCTTGACTAGCGGGGGGACTCACAATGAGCAGTTCTTC. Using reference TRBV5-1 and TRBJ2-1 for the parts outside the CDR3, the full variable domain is KAGVTQTPRYLIKTRGQQVTLSCSPISGHRSVSWYQQTPGQGLQFLFEYFSETQRNKGNFPGRFSGRQFSNSRSEMNVSTLELGDSALYLCASSLTSGGTHNEQFFGPGTRLTVL.

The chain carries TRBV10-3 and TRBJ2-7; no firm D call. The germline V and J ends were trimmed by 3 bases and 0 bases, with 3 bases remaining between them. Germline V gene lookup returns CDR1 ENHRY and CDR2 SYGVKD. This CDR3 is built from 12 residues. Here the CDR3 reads CAISDASYEQYF. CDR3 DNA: TGTGCCATCAGTGACGCCTCCTACGAGCAGTACTTC.

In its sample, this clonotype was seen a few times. CDR3 loop: CSARDLGSYNQPQHF. The CDR3 DNA follows: TGCAGTGCTAGAGATCTGGGCAGCTACAATCAGCCCCAGCATTTT. J is TRBJ1-5 and V is TRBV20-1; D is uncertain. The CDR3 is 15 amino acids. Trimming pared 0 bases from V and 3 bases from J, leaving 12 bases between. The germline V gene encodes CDR1 DFQATT and CDR2 SNEGSKA (reference sequence).

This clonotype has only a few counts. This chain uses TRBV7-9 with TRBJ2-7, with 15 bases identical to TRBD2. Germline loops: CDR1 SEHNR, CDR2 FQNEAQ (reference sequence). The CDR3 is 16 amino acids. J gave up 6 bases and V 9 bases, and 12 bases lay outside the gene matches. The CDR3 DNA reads TGTGCCAGTAGGACTAGCGGGAGGGCCGGACCAAGCGAGCAGTACTTC. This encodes CASRTSGRAGPSEQYF.

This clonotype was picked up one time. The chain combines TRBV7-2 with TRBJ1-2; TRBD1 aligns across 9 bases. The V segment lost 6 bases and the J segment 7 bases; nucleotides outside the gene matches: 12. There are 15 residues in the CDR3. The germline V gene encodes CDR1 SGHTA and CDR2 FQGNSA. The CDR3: CASSPGQGSLSGYTF. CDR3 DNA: TGTGCCAGCAGTCCGGGACAGGGCTCCCTTAGTGGCTACACCTTC.

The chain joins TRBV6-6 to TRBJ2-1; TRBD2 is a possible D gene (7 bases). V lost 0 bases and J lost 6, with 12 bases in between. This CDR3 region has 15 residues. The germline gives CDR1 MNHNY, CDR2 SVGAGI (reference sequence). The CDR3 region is CASSYSSGGRNEQFF. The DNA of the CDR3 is TGTGCCAGCAGTTACTCGTCCGGGGGGCGCAATGAGCAGTTCTTC.

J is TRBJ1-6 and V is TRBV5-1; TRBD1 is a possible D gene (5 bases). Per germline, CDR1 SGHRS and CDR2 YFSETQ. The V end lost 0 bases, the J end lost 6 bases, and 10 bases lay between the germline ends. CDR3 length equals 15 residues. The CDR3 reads CASSLGGSSNSPLHF. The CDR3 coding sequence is TGCGCCAGCAGCTTGGGGGGGAGTAGTAATTCACCCCTCCACTTT.

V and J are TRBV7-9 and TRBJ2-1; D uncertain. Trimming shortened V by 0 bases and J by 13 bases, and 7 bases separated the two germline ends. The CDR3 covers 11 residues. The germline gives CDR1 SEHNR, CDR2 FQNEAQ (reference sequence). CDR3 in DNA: TGTGCCAGCAGCTTAGCGGAAACTCAGTTCTTC. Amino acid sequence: CASSLAETQFF.

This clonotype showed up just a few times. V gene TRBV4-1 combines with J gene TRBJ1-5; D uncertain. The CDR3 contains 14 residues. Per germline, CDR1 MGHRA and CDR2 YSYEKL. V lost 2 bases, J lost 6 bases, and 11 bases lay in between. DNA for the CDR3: TGCGCCAGCAGCCAAATGGGTCCCAGTCAGCCCCAGCATTTT. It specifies CASSQMGPSQPQHF.

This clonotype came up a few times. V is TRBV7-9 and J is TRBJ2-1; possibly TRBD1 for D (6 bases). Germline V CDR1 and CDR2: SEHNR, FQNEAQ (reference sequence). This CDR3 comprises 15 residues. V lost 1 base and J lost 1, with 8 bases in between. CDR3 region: CASSLGGLSYNEQFF. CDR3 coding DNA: TGTGCCAGCAGCTTAGGGGGGCTTTCCTACAATGAGCAGTTCTTC.

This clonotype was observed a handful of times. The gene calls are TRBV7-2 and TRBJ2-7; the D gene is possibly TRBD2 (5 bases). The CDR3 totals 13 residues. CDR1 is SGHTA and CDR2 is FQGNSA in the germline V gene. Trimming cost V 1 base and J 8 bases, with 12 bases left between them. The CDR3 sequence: CASSLDGPGKQYF. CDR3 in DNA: TGTGCCAGCAGCTTAGATGGTCCCGGGAAGCAGTACTTC.

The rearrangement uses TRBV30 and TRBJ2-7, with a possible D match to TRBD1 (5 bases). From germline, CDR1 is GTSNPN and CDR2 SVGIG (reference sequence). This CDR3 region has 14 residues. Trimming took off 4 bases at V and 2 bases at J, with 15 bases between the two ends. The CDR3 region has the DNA TGTGCCTGGATGCTAGACAGCCCTCCCTACGAGCAGTACTTC. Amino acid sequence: CAWMLDSPPYEQYF.

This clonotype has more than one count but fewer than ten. CDR3 bases: TGCGCCAGCAGGACCACCACGGGGGCTTCACAGTTCTTC. Protein product: CASRTTTGASQFF. The rearrangement joins TRBV5-1 to TRBJ2-1; D might be TRBD1 or TRBD2, each matching 6 bases. The CDR3 runs to 13 residues. V was trimmed by 5 bases and J by 13 bases, leaving 19 bases between them. Germline V gene data show CDR1 as SGHRS and CDR2 as YFSETQ. The variable domain in full, with the rest retrieved from reference TRBV5-1 and TRBJ2-1, is KAGVTQTPRYLIKTRGQQVTLSCSPISGHRSVSWYQQTPGQGLQFLFEYFSETQRNKGNFPGRFSGRQFSNSRSEMNVSTLELGDSALYLCASRTTTGASQFFGPGTRLTVL.

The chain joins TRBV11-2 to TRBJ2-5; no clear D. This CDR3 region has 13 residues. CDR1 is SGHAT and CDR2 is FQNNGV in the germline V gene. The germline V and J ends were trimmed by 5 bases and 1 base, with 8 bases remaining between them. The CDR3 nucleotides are TGTGCCAGCAGCCCCCTAATCCAAGAGACCCAGTACTTC. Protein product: CASSPLIQETQYF.